Listed below are T cell receptor beta chains from one sample, sequenced in a study of T cell changes during pregnancy in multiple sclerosis. The data were produced by immunoSEQ multiplex PCR, yet TCRdb's version contains in-frame clones alone and is incomplete. The table includes over 90,000 clones, approximately 95% detected once. The source was peripheral blood, collected after pregnancy. The origin of the receptors is a female donor with multiple sclerosis, enrolled in a pregnancy study. CDR3s include the opening cysteine and the closing phenylalanine or tryptophan. Fields, in order: CDR3 length, D gene, clone size, J gene, V gene, CDR3 DNA, CDR3 protein. D genes are given only for firm matches. Some rows have no size entry. The others give once, few or many, or a class for an expanded clone.

16 TRBD2 few TRBJ2-1 TRBV14 TGTGCCAGCAGCCAGTTTGGGACTAGCGGGATCGATGAGCAGTTCTTC CASSQFGTSGIDEQFF
15 TRBD2 . TRBJ2-7 TRBV5-1 TGCGCCAGCAGCCCGCCTTGGGAGGGTTACTACGAGCAGTACTTC CASSPPWEGYYEQYF
14 TRBD1 . TRBJ1-5 TRBV6-5 TGTGCCAGCAGTAGGACAGGGCAGGAACAGCCCCAGCATTTT CASSRTGQEQPQHF
14 TRBD1 . TRBJ2-7 TRBV7-9 TGTGCCAGCAGCTTCCGGGACAGCTTCCCCGAGCAGTACTTC CASSFRDSFPEQYF
16 TRBD1 . TRBJ1-5 TRBV6-1 TGTGCCAGCAGTGAAAGGGGACAGACTAGCAATCAGCCCCAGCATTTT CASSERGQTSNQPQHF
14 . . TRBJ1-1 TRBV7-8 TGTGCCACCACCGGGAATGCGGGGAACACTGAAGCTTTCTTT CATTGNAGNTEAFF
12 . . TRBJ2-7 TRBV27 TGTGCCAGCAGTTCAACTGGCTACGAGCAGTACTTC CASSSTGYEQYF
15 . once TRBJ2-1 TRBV7-2 TGTGCCAGCAGCTTACGGACGGTAGGGGGTGATGAGCAGTTCTTC CASSLRTVGGDEQFF
16 TRBD1 . TRBJ1-4 TRBV2 TGTGCCAGCAGTGAAGCGGGCGACAGGGGCTTTCAGAAACTGTTTTTT CASSEAGDRGFQKLFF
16 TRBD1 . TRBJ2-2 TRBV18 TGTGCCAGCTCACAAACAGGGGGCGAGAACACCGGGGAGCTGTTTTTT CASSQTGGENTGELFF
16 . . TRBJ2-7 TRBV5-3 TGTGCCAGAAGACCTCAACGGCTCAGGGTTGCCCACGAGCAGTACTTC CARRPQRLRVAHEQYF